This T cell receptor (beta chain) was found in a study of identical twins. Via MiXCR, TCRdb re-called the 5' RACE reads, giving one row per CDR3 protein. The sample contains about 460,000 distinct CDR3 sequences, over 12% of which appear only once. Separately, the same data were catalogued under a study of yellow fever vaccine responses in identical twins.

Sequencing was carried out using CD4+ T cells sorted from blood. This sequence was found in a woman in her late teens or twenties in good health.

CDR3 in amino acids: CASTLGNTIYF. DNA of the CDR3: TGTGCCAGCACCCTCGGGAACACCATATATTTT. The V and J genes are TRBV12-3 or TRBV12-4 and TRBJ1-3; D is unresolved. This CDR3 contains 11 residues. Trimming removed 7 bases from V and 7 bases from J, with 8 bases in between.